The 23 T cell receptor beta chains below come from one sample, sequenced in a study of shared clonotypes between healthy human individuals. Generated by immunoSEQ multiplex PCR, the TCRdb table keeps only in-frame clones and is missing some. The sample lists 900,000 to 1,200,000 clones; 78% were seen once. The sample consisted of memory CD4+ T cells from PBMCs. Subset in this sample: CD45RA-negative fraction. These receptors all come from a man aged 18 to 29 in good health. Some clones in this sample may be carry-over from other donors' samples.

This clone was seen just once. The chain joins TRBV4-2 to TRBJ1-3; D possibly corresponds to TRBD1 (6 bases). Trimming left V 5 bases short and J 4 bases short, with 18 bases between. The CDR3 totals 16 residues. CDR1 LGHNA and CDR2 YNFKEQ come from the germline V gene. The CDR3 region has the DNA TGTGCCAGCAGCTCCTTTCGGCCAGGGGTCGGAAACACCATATATTTT. It encodes CASSSFRPGVGNTIYF.

This clone was observed a handful of times. This same CDR3 is encoded by further DNA sequences in the sample. The CDR3 here is CASSSEMNTEAFF. The CDR3 DNA reads TGTGCCAGCAGCTCCGAAATGAACACTGAAGCTTTCTTT. V and J are TRBV7-3 and TRBJ1-1; D not resolved. The CDR3 is 13 amino acids. The V and J ends lost 4 bases and 0 bases respectively, with 6 bases between them. Per the germline V gene, CDR1 is SGHTA and CDR2 is FQGTGA.

This chain connects TRBV15 to TRBJ1-4; the D gene is possibly TRBD1 (5 bases). Trimming cost V 1 base and J 11 bases, with 11 bases left between them. The germline gives CDR1 LNHNV, CDR2 YYDKDF (reference sequence). The CDR3 spans 13 residues. The CDR3, as DNA: TGTGCCACCAGCAGAGCCAGGGAAACGAAACTGTTTTTT. The encoded protein is CATSRARETKLFF.

This clone was counted a single time. This chain joins TRBV4-2 and TRBJ1-1; D is unresolved. The CDR3 has 15 residues. Looked up from germline, CDR1 is LGHNA and CDR2 is YNFKEQ. V lost 0 bases, J lost 7 bases, and 15 bases lay in between. CDR3 nucleotides: TGTGCCAGCAGCCAAGAGATCCTCGGAGGGATTGAAGCTTTCTTT. Its translation: CASSQEILGGIEAFF.

The DNA of the CDR3 is TGTGCCAGCAGCCCACCATCCGGGACTAGAGAGACCCAGTACTTC. It codes for CASSPPSGTRETQYF. The chain uses TRBV5-4 and TRBJ2-5, with 8 bases identical to TRBD2. J was trimmed by 4 bases and V by 4 bases; bases with no gene match: 9. This CDR3 contains 15 residues. Germline V gene sequence: CDR1 SGHNT, CDR2 YYREEE (reference sequence).

The sample holds one count of this clone. The chain has TRBV11-3 and TRBJ2-7; no reliable D call. The germline CDR1 and CDR2 sequences are SGHNT and YENEEA. The germline V and J ends were trimmed by 4 bases and 5 bases, with 12 bases remaining between them. This CDR3 has 13 amino acids. CDR3 protein: CASSSWGGDEQYF. The CDR3 bases are TGTGCCAGCAGCTCATGGGGTGGCGACGAGCAGTACTTC.

The chain joins TRBV19 to TRBJ2-7; no reliable D call. The CDR3 is 13 residues long. Trimming shortened V by 3 bases and J by 6 bases, and 12 bases separated the two germline ends. Per germline, CDR1 LNHDA and CDR2 SQIVND (reference sequence). CDR3 protein: CASSIDGFGEQYF. CDR3 nucleotide sequence: TGTGCCAGTAGTATCGACGGGTTTGGCGAGCAGTACTTC.

The chain is built from TRBV28 and TRBJ1-4; D may be TRBD1 (6 bases). Trimming took 5 bases from V and 7 from J, leaving 17 bases between them. From germline, CDR1 is MDHEN and CDR2 SYDVKM. The CDR3 covers 15 residues. For the CDR3, the DNA is TGTGCCAGCAGTCGACAACAGGGAGTAACTGAAAAACTGTTTTTT. It yields the protein CASSRQQGVTEKLFF.

CDR3 nucleotide sequence: TGTGCCAGCAGTTCCGCATATAGCAATCAGCCCCAGCATTTT. Protein sequence: CASSSAYSNQPQHF. The V and J genes are TRBV6-6 and TRBJ1-5; no firm D call. The CDR3 is made up of 14 amino acids. The V end lost 4 bases, the J end lost 0 bases, and 7 bases lay between the germline ends. The germline gives CDR1 MNHNY, CDR2 SVGAGI (reference sequence).

The J gene is TRBJ2-7, the V gene TRBV15; possibly TRBD2 for D (5 bases). The V and J ends lost 0 bases and 3 bases respectively, with 15 bases between them. The CDR3 length is 16 residues. CDR1 is LNHNV and CDR2 is YYDKDF in the germline V gene (reference sequence). The CDR3 here is CATSRDEGMEVYEQYF. The CDR3 nucleotides are TGTGCCACCAGCAGAGATGAGGGCATGGAAGTCTACGAGCAGTACTTC. Full variable domain (remainder filled in from reference TRBV15 and TRBJ2-7): DAMVIQNPRYQVTQFGKPVTLSCSQTLNHNVMYWYQQKSSQAPKLLFHYYDKDFNNEADTPDNFQSRRPNTSFCFLDIRSPGLGDTAMYLCATSRDEGMEVYEQYFGPGTRLTVT.

The genes are TRBV7-2 and TRBJ2-1; 7 nucleotides line up with TRBD1. CDR3 size: 15 residues. Germline V gene data show CDR1 as SGHTA and CDR2 as FQGNSA. Losses at the gene ends were 7 bases for V and 7 bases for J; bases not matched to a gene: 13. The CDR3 here is CASTVDRTGLNEQFF. The CDR3 bases are TGTGCCAGCACCGTGGACAGGACTGGATTAAATGAGCAGTTCTTC.

This rearrangement joins TRBV6-5 to TRBJ2-5; TRBD1 matches at 10 bases. This CDR3 has 15 amino acids. V lost 5 bases and J lost 2; bases outside the gene matches: 5. CDR1 and CDR2 (germline): MNHEY, SVGAGI. The CDR3 reads CASSTTGGGQETQYF. The CDR3 DNA sequence: TGTGCCAGCAGTACGACAGGGGGCGGACAAGAGACCCAGTACTTC.

The chain is built from TRBV25-1 and TRBJ2-2; the match to TRBD1 covers 8 bases. V shed 2 bases and J 3 bases; nucleotides not matched to a gene: 2. Germline V lookup: CDR1 MGHDK, CDR2 SYGVNS. The CDR3 is 15 amino acids. The CDR3, as DNA: TGTGCCAGCAGTGAACTGGACAGGGACACCGGGGAGCTGTTTTTT. Translating gives CASSELDRDTGELFF.

The chain employs TRBV30 and TRBJ2-7; D is perhaps TRBD1 (5 bases). V gave up 2 bases and J gave up 6 bases, with 11 bases separating them. The germline gives CDR1 GTSNPN, CDR2 SVGIG (reference sequence). The CDR3 is 12 amino acids. The CDR3 spells CAWSTRAGEQYF. CDR3 sequence (DNA): TGTGCCTGGAGTACCAGGGCCGGCGAGCAGTACTTC.

The rearrangement links TRBV19 to TRBJ1-1; 7 nucleotides align to TRBD1. This CDR3 has 15 amino acids. Germline V lookup: CDR1 LNHDA, CDR2 SQIVND (reference sequence). Trimming removed 4 bases from V and 5 bases from J; junction bases left unmatched: 10. This CDR3 is CASSRIDRVGTEAFF. The CDR3 bases are TGTGCCAGTAGTAGAATCGACAGGGTGGGGACTGAAGCTTTCTTT. Looking up the rest from reference TRBV19 and TRBJ1-1 gives the full variable domain: DGGITQSPKYLFRKEGQNVTLSCEQNLNHDAMYWYRQDPGQGLRLIYYSQIVNDFQKGDIAEGYSVSREKKESFPLTVTSAQKNPTAFYLCASSRIDRVGTEAFFGQGTRLTVV.

The chain carries TRBV10-2 and TRBJ2-3; no clear D. CDR1 WSHSY and CDR2 SAAADI come from the germline V gene. The CDR3 runs to 13 residues. Between the trimmed V and J ends, which lost 4 bases and 1 base, there was a span of 6 bases. The CDR3 is CASSGGRTDTQYF. Here the CDR3 DNA reads TGCGCCAGCAGTGGAGGTCGCACAGATACGCAGTATTTT.

The chain uses TRBV4-1 and TRBJ2-2; D call uncertain. Deletions cut 2 bases from V and 7 bases from J, with 17 bases between. This CDR3 region has 16 residues. CDR1 is MGHRA and CDR2 is YSYEKL in the germline V gene. The CDR3 DNA reads as TGCGCCAGCAGCCAACTAGGGCGAGTTGTAGGCGGGGAGCTGTTTTTT. Its protein product is CASSQLGRVVGGELFF.

This clone appeared a few times. The CDR3 nucleotides are TGTGCCAGCAGCGGCGGACTAGCGGGAGTTCGAGAGACCCAGTACTTC. Encoded protein: CASSGGLAGVRETQYF. The chain carries TRBV9 and TRBJ2-5, with TRBD2 identical over 13 bases. The germline gives CDR1 SGDLS, CDR2 YYNGEE. V lost 3 bases to trimming and J lost 4 bases; unmatched junction nucleotides: 6. The CDR3 covers 16 residues.

The chain employs TRBV6-6 and TRBJ1-4; the D is unclear. V lost 7 bases and J lost 8, with 11 bases in between. CDR1 and CDR2 from the germline V gene are MNHNY and SVGAGI (reference sequence). The CDR3 is made up of 12 amino acids. This CDR3 is CASTRDPEKLFF. CDR3 DNA sequence: TGTGCCAGCACCCGTGATCCAGAAAAACTGTTTTTT.

The chain joins TRBV28 to TRBJ2-7; D gene ambiguous. Per the germline V gene, CDR1 is MDHEN and CDR2 is SYDVKM. The CDR3 consists of 15 residues. V shed 5 bases and J shed 3 bases, with 17 bases lying between them. The CDR3: CASSGQAVPLYEQYF. The CDR3 coding sequence is TGTGCCAGCAGTGGCCAGGCGGTTCCCCTCTACGAGCAGTACTTC.

This clone has a handful of counts. The CDR3: CATSSRSGTEAFF. The CDR3 coding sequence is TGTGCCACCAGCTCCCGGTCGGGGACTGAAGCTTTCTTT. This chain connects TRBV15 to TRBJ1-1; D gene unclear. The length of the CDR3 is 13 residues. Between the trimmed V and J ends, which lost 5 bases and 5 bases, there was a span of 12 bases. The germline V gene has CDR1 LNHNV and CDR2 YYDKDF (reference sequence).

This clone has ten or more counts. This chain links TRBV7-3 with TRBJ2-2; D unclear. The ends were cut back, 3 bases at V and 4 bases at J, with 9 bases in the middle. CDR1 and CDR2 from the germline V gene are SGHTA and FQGTGA. The CDR3 spans 14 residues. The CDR3 coding sequence is TGTGCCAGCAGCTTGAAAGGGTCCACCGGGGAGCTGTTTTTT. This translates into CASSLKGSTGELFF.

The chain links TRBV28 to TRBJ1-5; 8 positions match TRBD1. The CDR3 length is 15 residues. Germline V gene lookup returns CDR1 MDHEN and CDR2 SYDVKM. The V segment lost 6 bases and the J segment 4 bases; nucleotides outside the gene matches: 8. This CDR3 is CASSGLQGGNQPQHF. CDR3 in DNA: TGTGCCAGCAGCGGGCTACAGGGGGGGAATCAGCCCCAGCATTTT.